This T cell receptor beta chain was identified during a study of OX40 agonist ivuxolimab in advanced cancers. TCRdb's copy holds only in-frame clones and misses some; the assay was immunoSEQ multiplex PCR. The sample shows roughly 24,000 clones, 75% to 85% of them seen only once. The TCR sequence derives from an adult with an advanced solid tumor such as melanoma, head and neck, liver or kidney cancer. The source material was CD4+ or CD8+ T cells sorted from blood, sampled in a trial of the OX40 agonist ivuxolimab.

Written as DNA, the CDR3 is TGTGCCAGCAGCCTTCGGGACAGGGAATCCGAGCAGTACTTC. It codes for CASSLRDRESEQYF. The rearrangement links TRBV9 to TRBJ2-7; TRBD1 matches at 9 bases. The CDR3 runs to 14 residues. The germline CDR1 and CDR2 sequences are SGDLS and YYNGEE. After removal of 4 bases from V and 6 bases from J, the junction contained 8 bases not matched to a gene. Drawing the rest from reference TRBV9 and TRBJ2-7, the complete variable domain is DSGVTQTPKHLITATGQRVTLRCSPRSGDLSVYWYQQSLDQGLQFLIQYYNGEERAKGNILERFSAQQFPDLHSELNLSSLELGDSALYFCASSLRDRESEQYFGPGTRLTVT.